Shown below are 23 T cell receptor beta chains from a single sample sequenced in a study of blood T cell repertoires in COVID-19. Clones were read by immunoSEQ multiplex PCR, and TCRdb kept only the in-frame ones, dropping some. This table holds around 40,000 clones, around 87% found once. The specimen sequenced was peripheral blood. These TCRs come from a man aged 25-40 years with active or convalescent COVID-19.

Details on this clone: Additional DNA sequences in this sample encode the identical CDR3. V gene TRBV3-1 (or the pseudogene TRBV3-2) combines with J gene TRBJ2-7; 7 bases agree with TRBD2. The V and J ends lost 9 bases and 2 bases, in that order; junction bases with no gene match: 1. Per the germline V gene, CDR1 is LGHDT and CDR2 is YNNKEL (reference sequence). The CDR3 is made up of 11 amino acids. CDR3 region: CASRGAYEQYF. In DNA, the CDR3 is TGTGCCAGTCGGGGGGCCTACGAGCAGTACTTC.

The V gene is TRBV10-1, the J gene TRBJ2-6, with 8 bases lining up with TRBD2. V lost 4 bases, J lost 2 bases, and 1 base stayed unmatched. The CDR3 has 15 amino acids. CDR1 and CDR2 from the germline V gene are WNHNN and SYGVQD (reference sequence). As DNA, the CDR3 is TGCGCCAGCAGTGCGGGGGGGGCTGGGGCCAACGTCCTGACTTTC. The encoded protein is CASSAGGAGANVLTF.

The chain combines TRBV3-1 (or the pseudogene TRBV3-2) with TRBJ1-2; 11 bases map to TRBD1. Looked up from germline, CDR1 is LGHDT and CDR2 is YNNKEL (reference sequence). The CDR3 runs 17 residues. Trimming took 3 bases from V and 0 from J; bases not matched to a gene: 6. Here the CDR3 reads CASSHSDRGRTNYGYTF. The CDR3 DNA sequence: TGTGCCAGCAGCCACTCGGACAGGGGGCGGACTAACTATGGCTACACCTTC.

In this sample, this clone turned up once. V and J are TRBV10-3 and TRBJ1-5; possible D gene TRBD1, 6 bases. The germline V gene has CDR1 ENHRY and CDR2 SYGVKD. The V and J ends lost 7 bases and 1 base respectively, with 11 bases between them. This CDR3 region has 14 residues. The CDR3 here is CAIMAGVSNQPQHF. As DNA, the CDR3 is TGTGCCATCATGGCAGGGGTGAGCAATCAGCCCCAGCATTTT.

For this clone: The identical CDR3 is also encoded by other nucleotide sequences in the sample. The chain couples TRBV7-9 to TRBJ1-6; 9 nucleotides align to TRBD1. This CDR3 has 16 amino acids. Looked up from germline, CDR1 is SEHNR and CDR2 is FQNEAQ (reference sequence). Losses at the gene ends were 4 bases for V and 4 bases for J; bases not matched to a gene: 5. Written as DNA, the CDR3 is TGTGCCAGCAGCTCCGGGACAGGGTTTTATAATTCACCCCTCCACTTT. Protein: CASSSGTGFYNSPLHF.

The V call is TRBV12-5, the J call TRBJ2-3, with no clear D. The CDR3 runs 12 residues. The V gene lost 5 bases and the J gene lost 2 bases, with 5 bases spanning the gap. Germline V gives CDR1 LGHNT, CDR2 FRNRAP. The CDR3 sequence: CASGPSTDTQYF. The CDR3 bases are TGTGCTAGTGGTCCATCCACAGATACGCAGTATTTT.

The chain couples TRBV27 to TRBJ1-6; 11 nucleotides align to TRBD1. Germline values: CDR1 MNHEY, CDR2 SMNVEV (reference sequence). J lost 8 bases, V lost 1 base, and 4 bases had no gene match. The length of the CDR3 is 16 residues. CDR3 protein: CASSLFGTGGDSPLHF. In nucleotides, the CDR3 is TGTGCCAGCAGTTTATTTGGGACAGGGGGTGATTCACCCCTCCACTTT.

The chain uses TRBV4-3 and TRBJ2-2; 12 positions match TRBD1. The V gene's germline CDR1 is LGHNA and CDR2 YSLEER. J was trimmed by 5 bases and V by 9 bases; bases with no gene match: 7. This CDR3 spans 15 amino acids. The CDR3 is CASNRDRGRTGELFF. The CDR3 DNA follows: TGCGCCAGTAACCGGGACAGGGGGCGAACCGGGGAGCTGTTTTTT.

This chain joins TRBV2 and TRBJ1-5, with TRBD1 matching over 9 bases. The CDR3 is 16 residues long. Germline trimming cut 5 bases from V and 7 bases from J; bases unmatched to any gene: 12. The V gene's germline CDR1 is SNHLY and CDR2 FYNNEI. The CDR3 reads CASSRFRTGAEQPQHF. CDR3 coding DNA: TGTGCCAGCAGTCGGTTCAGGACAGGGGCGGAACAGCCCCAGCATTTT.

The V and J genes are TRBV6-4 and TRBJ2-6; the match to TRBD2 covers 9 bases. The germline CDR1 and CDR2 sequences are MRHNA and SNTAGT. The trim removed 3 bases at V and 2 bases at J, leaving 11 bases unmatched. CDR3 length: 19 amino acids. Here the CDR3 DNA reads TGTGCCAGCAGTGAATGGGGGGCTAGCGGGATCCCTGGGGCCAACGTCCTGACTTTC. Translating gives CASSEWGASGIPGANVLTF.

The V and J genes are TRBV7-9 and TRBJ2-2, with 10 bases matching TRBD1. Germline V gives CDR1 SEHNR, CDR2 FQNEAQ (reference sequence). This CDR3 is built from 15 residues. Trimming at V came to 5 bases and at J to 7 bases, leaving 7 bases not matched to a gene. In nucleotides, the CDR3 is TGTGCCAGCAGCCAAGACAGGGGGCTAAGCGGGGAGCTGTTTTTT. Its protein product is CASSQDRGLSGELFF.

This clone was found once. The V call is TRBV9, the J call TRBJ1-2; 8 nucleotides agree with TRBD1. CDR3 length: 13 residues. Trimming cost V 3 bases and J 7 bases; bases outside gene matches: 5. Germline lookup yields CDR1 SGDLS and CDR2 YYNGEE. The CDR3 sequence is CASSGRGLVGYTF. The CDR3 bases are TGTGCCAGCAGCGGCAGGGGGCTCGTTGGCTACACCTTC.

The genes are TRBV7-2 and TRBJ2-1; no clear D. The CDR3 is 16 amino acids. Per germline, CDR1 SGHTA and CDR2 FQGNSA. The V end lost 1 base, the J end lost 2 bases, and 12 bases lay between the germline ends. CDR3 DNA: TGTGCCAGCAGCTTAGTTGGCGGTACAACCTACAATGAGCAGTTCTTC. This encodes CASSLVGGTTYNEQFF.

This sequence joins TRBV5-4 and TRBJ1-2; 9 positions agree with TRBD1. CDR3 length: 14 residues. Unmatched junction bases numbered 7, after V lost 4 bases and J lost 6 bases. Germline V CDR1 and CDR2: SGHNT, YYREEE (reference sequence). In DNA, the CDR3 is TGTGCCAGCAGCAGGACAGGGGATCGAGATGGCTACACCTTC. Translating it yields CASSRTGDRDGYTF.

The chain recombines TRBV29-1 with TRBJ1-2; possible D gene TRBD1, 6 bases. V lost 5 bases and J 4 bases, leaving 17 bases between the germline ends. From germline, CDR1 is SQVTM and CDR2 ANQGSEA. There are 14 residues in the CDR3. The CDR3 nucleotides are TGCAGCGTTTTGATTCCGGGACACAGCTATGGCTACACCTTC. Translated: CSVLIPGHSYGYTF.

The chain joins TRBV11-3 to TRBJ2-1; 7 nucleotides agree with TRBD1. The germline gives CDR1 SGHNT, CDR2 YENEEA. The CDR3 contains 17 residues. The V segment lost 2 bases and the J segment 0 bases; nucleotides outside the gene matches: 7. The CDR3 reads CASSLRLGGPSYNEQFF. CDR3 bases: TGTGCCAGCAGCTTACGTCTAGGGGGCCCCTCCTACAATGAGCAGTTCTTC.

The chain recombines TRBV30 with TRBJ2-3; 9 bases fit TRBD2. The ends lost 5 bases at V and 1 base at J; junction bases unmatched: 10. This CDR3 comprises 16 residues. Germline V gene sequence: CDR1 GTSNPN, CDR2 SVGIG (reference sequence). CDR3 region: CAWDHWRGRGTDTQYF. DNA for the CDR3: TGTGCCTGGGATCACTGGCGCGGGAGGGGCACAGATACGCAGTATTTT.

This chain links TRBV18 with TRBJ2-1, with a tentative D call TRBD1 (6 bases). V was cut by 4 bases and J by 9 bases, with 13 bases left in between. CDR3 size: 13 residues. Germline V gives CDR1 KGHSH, CDR2 LQKENI. The CDR3 nucleotides read TGTGCCAGCTCACGCGAGGGGGTAGGTGAGCAGTTCTTC. Translated: CASSREGVGEQFF.

The V and J genes are TRBV4-2 and TRBJ1-5; D perhaps matches TRBD1 (6 bases). Germline V gene lookup returns CDR1 LGHNA and CDR2 YNFKEQ. This CDR3 has 16 amino acids. Trimming removed 0 bases at V and 4 bases at J, with 13 bases between. CDR3 DNA sequence: TGTGCCAGCAGCCAAGAATGGGGGCGCACAAATCAGCCCCAGCATTTT. It translates to CASSQEWGRTNQPQHF.

The chain links TRBV11-3 to TRBJ2-3; 13 bases agree with TRBD2. Germline V gene sequence: CDR1 SGHNT, CDR2 YENEEA. The CDR3 spans 15 residues. Trimming took 5 bases from V and 6 from J; bases not matched to a gene: 5. In DNA, the CDR3 is TGTGCCAGCAGCCGACTAGCGGGAGGAGGGGATACGCAGTATTTT. Protein: CASSRLAGGGDTQYF. Supplemented by reference TRBV11-3 and TRBJ2-3, the full variable domain reads EAGVVQSPRYKIIEKKQPVAFWCNPISGHNTLYWYLQNLGQGPELLIRYENEEAVDDSQLPKDRFSAERLKGVDSTLKIQPAELGDSAVYLCASSRLAGGGDTQYFGPGTRLTVL.

The genes are TRBV5-1 and TRBJ1-2; perhaps TRBD1 as D (5 bases). The ends were cut back, 0 bases at V and 7 bases at J, with 13 bases in the middle. The germline V gene has CDR1 SGHRS and CDR2 YFSETQ. CDR3 size: 14 residues. CDR3 DNA sequence: TGCGCCAGCAGCTTGGTTGCAGGGATGGGTGGCTACACCTTC. It specifies CASSLVAGMGGYTF. The entire variable domain, with the rest obtained from reference TRBV5-1 and TRBJ1-2, is as follows: KAGVTQTPRYLIKTRGQQVTLSCSPISGHRSVSWYQQTPGQGLQFLFEYFSETQRNKGNFPGRFSGRQFSNSRSEMNVSTLELGDSALYLCASSLVAGMGGYTFGSGTRLTVV.

The rearrangement links TRBV20-1 to TRBJ1-1, with D tentatively TRBD1 (6 bases). Trimming pared 6 bases from V and 3 bases from J, leaving 11 bases between. The CDR3 consists of 12 residues. The germline V gene encodes CDR1 DFQATT and CDR2 SNEGSKA (reference sequence). The CDR3 DNA is TGCAGTGCCAGTGCAGGGGACACTGAAGCTTTCTTT. As protein: CSASAGDTEAFF.

This chain connects TRBV9 to TRBJ2-7, with 7 bases that match TRBD1. CDR1 is SGDLS and CDR2 is YYNGEE in the germline V gene. This CDR3 comprises 14 residues. After removal of 2 bases from V and 3 bases from J, the junction contained 5 bases not matched to a gene. The chain's CDR3 is CASSVAGGNYEQYF. CDR3 in DNA: TGTGCCAGCAGCGTGGCAGGGGGTAACTACGAGCAGTACTTC.